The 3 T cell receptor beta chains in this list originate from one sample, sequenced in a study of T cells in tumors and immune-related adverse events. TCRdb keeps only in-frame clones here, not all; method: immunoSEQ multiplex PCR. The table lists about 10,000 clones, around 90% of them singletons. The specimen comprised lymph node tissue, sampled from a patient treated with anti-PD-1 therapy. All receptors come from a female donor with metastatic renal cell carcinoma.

The CDR3 DNA reads TGCGCCAGCAGCGCCCTAGCGGGGGGCCCGTCTGGGGCCAACGTCCTGACTTTC. The encoded protein is CASSALAGGPSGANVLTF. The genes are TRBV5-1 and TRBJ2-6, with 11 nucleotides matching TRBD2. Germline V lookup: CDR1 SGHRS, CDR2 YFSETQ. The CDR3 contains 18 residues. Trimming cost V 4 bases and J 1 base; bases outside gene matches: 7.

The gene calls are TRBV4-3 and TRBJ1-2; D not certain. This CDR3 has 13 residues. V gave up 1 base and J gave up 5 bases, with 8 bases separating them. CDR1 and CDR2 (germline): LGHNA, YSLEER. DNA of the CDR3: TGCGCCAGCAGCCAAGCCTGGGGTTATGGCTACACCTTC. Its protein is CASSQAWGYGYTF.

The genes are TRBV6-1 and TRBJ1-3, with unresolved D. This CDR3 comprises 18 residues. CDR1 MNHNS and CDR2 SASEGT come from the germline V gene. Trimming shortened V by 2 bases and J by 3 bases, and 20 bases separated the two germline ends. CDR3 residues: CASSEIGSRRSFGNTIYF. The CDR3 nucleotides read TGTGCCAGCAGTGAAATCGGTAGTCGGAGATCGTTTGGAAACACCATATATTTT.